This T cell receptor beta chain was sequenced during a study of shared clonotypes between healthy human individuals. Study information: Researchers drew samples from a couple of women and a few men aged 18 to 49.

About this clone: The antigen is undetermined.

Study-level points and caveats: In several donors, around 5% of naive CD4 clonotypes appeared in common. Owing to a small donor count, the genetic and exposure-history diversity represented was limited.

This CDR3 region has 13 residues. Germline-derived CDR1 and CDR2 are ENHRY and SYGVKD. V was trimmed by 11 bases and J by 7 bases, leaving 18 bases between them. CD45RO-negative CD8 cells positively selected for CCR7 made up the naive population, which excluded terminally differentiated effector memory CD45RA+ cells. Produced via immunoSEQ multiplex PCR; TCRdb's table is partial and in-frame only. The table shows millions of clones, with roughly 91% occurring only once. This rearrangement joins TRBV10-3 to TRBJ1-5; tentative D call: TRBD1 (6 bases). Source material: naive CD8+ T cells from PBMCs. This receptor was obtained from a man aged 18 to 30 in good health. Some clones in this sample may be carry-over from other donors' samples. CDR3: CAVRGGIGQPQHF. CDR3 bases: TGTGCCGTGCGAGGGGGGATCGGGCAGCCCCAGCATTTT.